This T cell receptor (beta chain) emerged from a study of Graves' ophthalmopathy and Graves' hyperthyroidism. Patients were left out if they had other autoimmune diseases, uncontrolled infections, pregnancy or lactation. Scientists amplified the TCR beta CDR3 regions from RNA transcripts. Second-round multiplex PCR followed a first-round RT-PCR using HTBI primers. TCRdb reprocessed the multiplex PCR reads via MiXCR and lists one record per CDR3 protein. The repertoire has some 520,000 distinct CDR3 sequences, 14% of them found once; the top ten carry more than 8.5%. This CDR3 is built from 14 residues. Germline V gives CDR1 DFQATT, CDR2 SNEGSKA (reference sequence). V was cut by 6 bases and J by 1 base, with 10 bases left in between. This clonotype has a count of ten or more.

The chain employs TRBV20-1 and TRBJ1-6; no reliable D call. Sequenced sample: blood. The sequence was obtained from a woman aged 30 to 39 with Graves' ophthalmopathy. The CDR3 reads CSAHEGSYNSPLHF. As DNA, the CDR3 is TGCAGTGCCCACGAGGGATCCTATAATTCACCCCTCCACTTT.